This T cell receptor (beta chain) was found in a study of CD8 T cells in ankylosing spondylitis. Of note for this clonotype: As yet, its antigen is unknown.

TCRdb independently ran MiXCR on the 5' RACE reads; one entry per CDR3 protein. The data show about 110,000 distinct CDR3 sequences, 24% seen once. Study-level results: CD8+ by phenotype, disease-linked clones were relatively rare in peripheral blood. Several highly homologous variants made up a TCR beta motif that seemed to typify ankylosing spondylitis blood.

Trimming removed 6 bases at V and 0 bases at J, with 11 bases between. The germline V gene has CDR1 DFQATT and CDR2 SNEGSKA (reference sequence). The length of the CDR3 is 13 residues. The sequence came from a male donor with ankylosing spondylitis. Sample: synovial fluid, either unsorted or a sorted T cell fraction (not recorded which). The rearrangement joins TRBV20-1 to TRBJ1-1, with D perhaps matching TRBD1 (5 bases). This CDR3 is CSAPGPVNTEAFF. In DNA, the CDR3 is TGCAGTGCACCGGGACCGGTGAACACTGAAGCTTTCTTT.